One sample yielded the 23 T cell receptor beta chains listed below, sequenced in a study of blood T cell repertoires in COVID-19. The data were produced by immunoSEQ multiplex PCR, yet TCRdb's version contains in-frame clones alone and is incomplete. In the table there are 120,000 to 150,000 clones, around four fifths of which are singletons. The specimen was PBMCs or T cells enriched from blood (not recorded which). Receptor source: a woman between 35 and 50 years old who had recovered from COVID-19.

This clone was detected only once. V usage is TRBV4-2 and J usage is TRBJ2-1; the match to TRBD2 covers 8 bases. CDR1 is LGHNA and CDR2 is YNFKEQ in the germline V gene. The V gene end was trimmed by 0 bases and the J gene end by 8 bases; junction bases not matched to a gene: 9. The length of the CDR3 is 16 residues. The DNA for the CDR3 is TGTGCCAGCAGCCAAGATGGAGGCGGGAGGAGCGATGAGCAGTTCTTC. Its protein is CASSQDGGGRSDEQFF.

The chain recombines TRBV19 with TRBJ1-5; 7 bases match TRBD1. This CDR3 has 13 amino acids. The germline V gene encodes CDR1 LNHDA and CDR2 SQIVND (reference sequence). The ends lost 5 bases at V and 4 bases at J; junction bases unmatched: 2. The CDR3 DNA reads as TGTGCCAGTAGTCAACAGGGGAATCAGCCCCAGCATTTT. This translates into CASSQQGNQPQHF.

The chain has TRBV6-4 and TRBJ2-5, with 9 bases lining up with TRBD2. There are 15 residues in the CDR3. With V trimmed by 7 bases and J by 0 bases, 6 bases remained unmatched. CDR1 is MRHNA, CDR2 SNTAGT, per germline. In DNA form, the CDR3 reads TGTGCCAGCACTTCTCGCGGGGGGGACCAAGAGACCCAGTACTTC. This codes for CASTSRGGDQETQYF.

This chain connects TRBV7-7 to TRBJ2-3; D perhaps matches TRBD1 (6 bases). V lost 1 base and J lost 1, with 9 bases in between. This CDR3 spans 15 amino acids. Germline-derived CDR1 and CDR2 are SSHAT and FNYEAQ (reference sequence). Here the CDR3 DNA reads TGTGCCAGCAGCTTAGGGGACACCCGCACAGATACGCAGTATTTT. This gives the protein CASSLGDTRTDTQYF. The variable domain in full, completed from reference TRBV7-7 and TRBJ2-3, reads GAGVSQSPRYKVTKRGQDVTLRCDPISSHATLYWYQQALGQGPEFLTYFNYEAQPDKSGLPSDRFSAERPEGSISTLTIQRTEQRDSAMYRCASSLGDTRTDTQYFGPGTRLTVL.

This clone turned up a few times. The rearrangement links TRBV5-5 to TRBJ1-2; D uncertain. CDR1 and CDR2 (germline): SGHKS, YYEKEE (reference sequence). This CDR3 has 13 amino acids. V was clipped by 0 bases and J by 4 bases, with 7 bases between them. The CDR3 nucleotides read TGTGCCAGCAGCTTGGACTTTTTCTATGGCTACACCTTC. Translating gives CASSLDFFYGYTF. Filled out from reference TRBV5-5 and TRBJ1-2, the complete variable domain reads DAGVTQSPTHLIKTRGQQVTLRCSPISGHKSVSWYQQVLGQGPQFIFQYYEKEERGRGNFPDRFSARQFPNYSSELNVNALLLGDSALYLCASSLDFFYGYTFGSGTRLTVV.

J is TRBJ2-7 and V is TRBV2; 9 bases are shared with TRBD1. From germline, CDR1 is SNHLY and CDR2 FYNNEI. The length of the CDR3 is 13 residues. V trimming: 6 bases; J trimming: 3 bases; junction bases outside the gene matches: 3. The CDR3 is CASSRDRDYEQYF. The CDR3 region has the DNA TGTGCCAGCAGCCGGGACAGGGACTACGAGCAGTACTTC.

This chain connects TRBV29-1 to TRBJ2-1; D not certain. The CDR3 sequence is 15 residues long. Trimming removed 3 bases from V and 0 bases from J, with 12 bases in between. Germline CDR1 SQVTM, CDR2 ANQGSEA. The CDR3: CSVEVLYSSYNEQFF. In DNA, the CDR3 is TGCAGCGTTGAGGTCCTATATAGCTCCTACAATGAGCAGTTCTTC.

This clone was found a few times. The V call is TRBV11-1, the J call TRBJ2-7; maybe TRBD1 (6 bases). Germline lookup yields CDR1 SGHAT and CDR2 FQDESV (reference sequence). Between the trimmed V and J ends, which lost 5 bases and 2 bases, there was a span of 16 bases. This CDR3 is built from 15 residues. The CDR3 DNA reads TGTGCCAGCAGCCTAGAGGGCAGGGGCGCCTACGAGCAGTACTTC. Translated, it gives CASSLEGRGAYEQYF.

V and J are TRBV12-3 or TRBV12-4 and TRBJ1-5; 7 nucleotides line up with TRBD1. The ends lost 2 bases at V and 7 bases at J; junction bases unmatched: 2. This CDR3 is built from 13 residues. CDR3: CASSLYRGQPQHF. In DNA form, the CDR3 reads TGTGCCAGCAGTTTATACAGGGGCCAGCCCCAGCATTTT.

In DNA form, the CDR3 reads TGTGCCAGCAGTGGGAACCGGGACAGGGGGCTGGAGACCCAGTACTTC. Residues: CASSGNRDRGLETQYF. The rearrangement joins TRBV6-1 to TRBJ2-5, with TRBD1 matching over 12 bases. This CDR3 region has 16 residues. Unmatched junction bases numbered 8, after V lost 4 bases and J lost 5 bases. The germline CDR1 and CDR2 sequences are MNHNS and SASEGT.

The chain uses TRBV2 and TRBJ1-4, with 10 bases aligning to TRBD1. Germline CDR1 SNHLY, CDR2 FYNNEI. The length of the CDR3 is 16 residues. V lost 5 bases to trimming and J lost 2 bases; unmatched junction nucleotides: 5. Written as DNA, the CDR3 is TGTGCCAGCAGTACGGGACAGGGGAGGACTAATGAAAAACTGTTTTTT. This sequence encodes CASSTGQGRTNEKLFF.

The chain recombines TRBV15 with TRBJ2-1; 9 nucleotides align to TRBD2. The germline V gene has CDR1 LNHNV and CDR2 YYDKDF (reference sequence). V was clipped by 1 base and J by 0 bases; unmatched bases: 10. There are 19 residues in the CDR3. The CDR3 loop is CATSRGPAGTSPSYNEQFF. Here the CDR3 DNA reads TGTGCCACCAGCAGAGGACCGGCCGGGACTAGCCCCTCCTACAATGAGCAGTTCTTC.

The chain employs TRBV9 and TRBJ1-1, with 9 bases matching TRBD1. Per germline, CDR1 SGDLS and CDR2 YYNGEE. V trimming: 2 bases; J trimming: 1 base; junction bases outside the gene matches: 6. The CDR3 totals 16 residues. The CDR3 region has the DNA TGTGCCAGCAGCGTGGCCCCGACAGGGGGGAACACTGAAGCTTTCTTT. Amino acids: CASSVAPTGGNTEAFF. Looking up the rest from reference TRBV9 and TRBJ1-1 gives the full variable domain: DSGVTQTPKHLITATGQRVTLRCSPRSGDLSVYWYQQSLDQGLQFLIQYYNGEERAKGNILERFSAQQFPDLHSELNLSSLELGDSALYFCASSVAPTGGNTEAFFGQGTRLTVV.

This clone was observed a few times. The rearrangement uses TRBV7-3 and TRBJ2-7; 8 bases align to TRBD2. Germline values: CDR1 SGHTA, CDR2 FQGTGA. V was clipped by 2 bases and J by 5 bases; unmatched bases: 2. The CDR3 length is 13 residues. The CDR3 DNA reads as TGTGCCAGCAGCTTAGGACTAGCAAACGAGCAGTACTTC. Encoded protein: CASSLGLANEQYF.

The chain is built from TRBV7-2 and TRBJ1-2; D is uncertain. The ends were cut back, 7 bases at V and 4 bases at J, with 16 bases in the middle. Germline CDR1 reads SGHTA; CDR2 reads FQGNSA. The CDR3 totals 14 residues. The CDR3 DNA follows: TGTGCCAGCACCTATTCTGCGGAGGTCTATGGCTACACCTTC. Translation: CASTYSAEVYGYTF. The full variable domain, with the rest looked up from reference TRBV7-2 and TRBJ1-2, is GAGVSQSPSNKVTEKGKDVELRCDPISGHTALYWYRQSLGQGLEFLIYFQGNSAPDKSGLPSDRFSAERTGGSVSTLTIQRTQQEDSAVYLCASTYSAEVYGYTFGSGTRLTVV.

Comments on this clone: The sample holds other DNA sequences that translate to the same CDR3. This chain links TRBV5-1 with TRBJ2-1; 9 bases match TRBD2. The CDR3 totals 15 residues. V was clipped by 4 bases and J by 0 bases; unmatched bases: 2. Germline CDR1 and CDR2: SGHRS and YFSETQ. The CDR3 DNA follows: TGCGCCAGCAGCCTGACTAGCGGCTCCTACAATGAGCAGTTCTTC. Translating gives CASSLTSGSYNEQFF.

This chain links TRBV6-5 with TRBJ1-6; 9 bases map to TRBD1. The V and J ends lost 6 bases and 4 bases, in that order; junction bases with no gene match: 4. The germline CDR1 and CDR2 sequences are MNHEY and SVGAGI. The CDR3 consists of 15 residues. CDR3 sequence reads: CASRGQGHYNSPLHF. DNA for the CDR3: TGTGCCAGCAGGGGACAGGGCCATTATAATTCACCCCTCCACTTT.

The chain joins TRBV21-1 to TRBJ1-4; the table's D call, TRBD1, has no DNA check behind it. TRBV21-1 is assigned pseudogene status. The CDR3 sequence is 17 residues long. This CDR3 reads CASSLPGQRSFNEKLFF. The CDR3 DNA reads as TGTGCCAGCAGCCTTCCGGGACAGCGCTCGTTTAATGAAAAACTGTTTTTT.

The chain uses TRBV5-1 and TRBJ1-6; 7 positions agree with TRBD1. The V gene end was trimmed by 0 bases and the J gene end by 7 bases; junction bases not matched to a gene: 4. The CDR3 contains 15 residues. CDR1 and CDR2 from the germline V gene are SGHRS and YFSETQ. CDR3 nucleotides: TGCGCCAGCAGCTTGGGAGGGGGCGAAAATTCACCCCTCCACTTT. Its protein is CASSLGGGENSPLHF.

This chain joins TRBV27 and TRBJ2-7; a possible D gene is TRBD2 (6 bases). This CDR3 is built from 14 residues. Between the trimmed V and J ends, which lost 5 bases and 3 bases, there was a span of 14 bases. The germline gives CDR1 MNHEY, CDR2 SMNVEV (reference sequence). DNA for the CDR3: TGTGCCAGCAGTCCATTAGCGGCATACTACGAGCAGTACTTC. It specifies CASSPLAAYYEQYF.

The CDR3 sequence: CASSLAQATNEKLFF. CDR3 DNA sequence: TGCGCCAGCAGCTTGGCCCAGGCAACTAATGAAAAACTGTTTTTT. V gene TRBV5-1 combines with J gene TRBJ1-4; D is unclear. The ends were cut back, 0 bases at V and 0 bases at J, with 6 bases in the middle. This CDR3 comprises 15 residues. Germline-derived CDR1 and CDR2 are SGHRS and YFSETQ. The complete variable domain, with remaining parts taken from reference TRBV5-1 and TRBJ1-4, reads KAGVTQTPRYLIKTRGQQVTLSCSPISGHRSVSWYQQTPGQGLQFLFEYFSETQRNKGNFPGRFSGRQFSNSRSEMNVSTLELGDSALYLCASSLAQATNEKLFFGSGTQLSVL.

CDR3 sequence (DNA): TGTGCCAGCAGCACTAGCGGGAGGGCGGGCACAGATACGCAGTATTTT. Translating it yields CASSTSGRAGTDTQYF. V gene TRBV7-6 combines with J gene TRBJ2-3, with 13 bases lining up with TRBD2. Germline CDR1 SGHVS, CDR2 FNYEAQ. The CDR3 length is 16 residues. The ends lost 5 bases at V and 1 base at J; junction bases unmatched: 3.

This clone has just one count. This chain joins TRBV21-1 and TRBJ1-1. TRBV21-1 is noted as a pseudogene. This CDR3 comprises 14 residues. The CDR3 here is CASSKAPGNTEAFF. CDR3 nucleotide sequence: TGTGCCAGCAGCAAAGCCCCCGGGAACACTGAAGCTTTCTTT.